These T cell receptor beta chains were read from a single sample in a study of T-cell memory formation after mild COVID-19. MiXCR, run by TCRdb on the 5' RACE reads, gives a single entry per CDR3 protein. The sample lists around 200,000 distinct CDR3 sequences; about 18% were seen once. Specimen: PBMCs or a T cell subset sorted from them (not recorded which). The receptors come from a man in his late teens or twenties who had mild COVID-19 (a few samples of this study predate the infection). Cell type and time point are not known. Each CDR3 is given with its conserved first and last residue. D genes are given only for firm matches. A clone size is listed for some rows: how often the clone was seen (once, few, many), or a class if it is expanded.

D gene: .; J gene: TRBJ1-5; clone size: few; V gene: TRBV6-6; CDR3 DNA: TGTGCCAGCAGTCGCCTAGGACCCCAGCATTTT; CDR3 protein: CASSRLGPQHF
D gene: .; J gene: TRBJ2-3; clone size: few; V gene: TRBV28; CDR3 DNA: TGTGCCAGCAGACCGGGACCCAGCACAGATACGCAGTATTTT; CDR3 protein: CASRPGPSTDTQYF
D gene: .; J gene: TRBJ2-3; clone size: .; V gene: TRBV20-1; CDR3 DNA: TGCAGTGCCGATCCTCCGACTCCAGAGCAGTATTTT; CDR3 protein: CSADPPTPEQYF
D gene: TRBD2; J gene: TRBJ2-7; clone size: many; V gene: TRBV5-1; CDR3 DNA: TGCGCCAGCAGCTCCGGCGGGGGGACCTACGAGCAGTACTTC; CDR3 protein: CASSSGGGTYEQYF
D gene: TRBD2; J gene: TRBJ2-3; clone size: many; V gene: TRBV5-1; CDR3 DNA: TGCGCCAGCAGCCTGGGGACTAGCGGGGAGACAGATACGCAGTATTTT; CDR3 protein: CASSLGTSGETDTQYF
D gene: .; J gene: TRBJ1-1; clone size: .; V gene: TRBV19; CDR3 DNA: TGTGCCACCAGGCTGTTGGGTATCATGAACACTGAAGCTTTCTTT; CDR3 protein: CATRLLGIMNTEAFF
D gene: TRBD2; J gene: TRBJ2-7; clone size: .; V gene: TRBV6-6; CDR3 DNA: TGTGCCAGCAGTTACCCCGGACTGGAGCGGGGGGCCTCCTACGAGCAGTACTTC; CDR3 protein: CASSYPGLERGASYEQYF
D gene: .; J gene: TRBJ1-6; clone size: .; V gene: TRBV3-1; CDR3 DNA: TGTGCCAGCAGCCTCCAGGGTGACATAAGGAATTCACCCCTCCACTTT; CDR3 protein: CASSLQGDIRNSPLHF
D gene: .; J gene: TRBJ2-5; clone size: .; V gene: TRBV5-6; CDR3 DNA: TGTGCCAGCAGCTTGGCTGGGAAAGAGACCCAGTACTTC; CDR3 protein: CASSLAGKETQYF
D gene: TRBD1; J gene: TRBJ1-4; clone size: .; V gene: TRBV6-6; CDR3 DNA: TGTGCCAGCAGACCGACAGGGGGAAATGAAAAACTGTTTTTT; CDR3 protein: CASRPTGGNEKLFF
D gene: TRBD1; J gene: TRBJ1-2; clone size: .; V gene: TRBV5-1; CDR3 DNA: TGCGCCAGCAGCCTGGGACTGGGACAGGGGTCTTTCCGTCCACCCTATGGCTACACCTTC; CDR3 protein: CASSLGLGQGSFRPPYGYTF
D gene: .; J gene: TRBJ1-1; clone size: .; V gene: TRBV5-1; CDR3 DNA: TGCGCCAGCAGCTTGTTCTCGGGTTCCCCGAACACTGAAGCTTTCTTT; CDR3 protein: CASSLFSGSPNTEAFF
D gene: .; J gene: TRBJ2-1; clone size: many; V gene: TRBV7-2; CDR3 DNA: TGTGCCAGCAGCAGTGCGACAACCCCCGTATTCTTC; CDR3 protein: CASSSATTPVFF
D gene: TRBD1; J gene: TRBJ2-4; clone size: .; V gene: TRBV28; CDR3 DNA: TGTGCCAGCAGTTCCGCAGGGGGCGACAACATTCAGTACTTC; CDR3 protein: CASSSAGGDNIQYF
D gene: TRBD1; J gene: TRBJ2-7; clone size: few; V gene: TRBV7-8; CDR3 DNA: TGTGCCAGCAGCTCGCGACAGGGGGGCTACGAGCAGTACTTC; CDR3 protein: CASSSRQGGYEQYF
D gene: .; J gene: TRBJ2-7; clone size: .; V gene: TRBV7-2; CDR3 DNA: TGTGCCAGCAGCTTAGTCGCCCTCCCCCCCTCCTACGAGCAGTACTTC; CDR3 protein: CASSLVALPPSYEQYF
D gene: TRBD2; J gene: TRBJ2-5; clone size: few; V gene: TRBV20-1; CDR3 DNA: TGCAGTGCTAGGCAAGCACTAGCGGAAGAGACCCAGTACTTC; CDR3 protein: CSARQALAEETQYF
D gene: .; J gene: TRBJ2-1; clone size: few; V gene: TRBV20-1; CDR3 DNA: TGCAGTGCTAGAGGTGGTGGGCAGAATGAGCAGTTCTTC; CDR3 protein: CSARGGGQNEQFF
D gene: .; J gene: TRBJ2-1; clone size: few; V gene: TRBV3-1; CDR3 DNA: TGTGCCAGCAGCCGACTGGTCTCGCCGGGAAACAATGAGCAGTTCTTC; CDR3 protein: CASSRLVSPGNNEQFF
D gene: TRBD1; J gene: TRBJ2-7; clone size: .; V gene: TRBV7-8; CDR3 DNA: TGTGCCAGCAGCTCCCGGGACAGGCCCGACGAGCAGTACTTC; CDR3 protein: CASSSRDRPDEQYF
D gene: .; J gene: TRBJ2-3; clone size: .; V gene: TRBV10-3; CDR3 DNA: TGTGCCATCAGCACAGGGTCCACAGATACGCAGTATTTT; CDR3 protein: CAISTGSTDTQYF
D gene: TRBD1; J gene: TRBJ2-2; clone size: .; V gene: TRBV15; CDR3 DNA: TGTGCCACCAGCTCACAGGGGGCTGTGGAGCTGTTTTTT; CDR3 protein: CATSSQGAVELFF
D gene: TRBD1; J gene: TRBJ2-5; clone size: .; V gene: TRBV5-1; CDR3 DNA: TGCGACAGCAGCTTCCGGGACAGGGTAGAAGAGACCCAGTACTTC; CDR3 protein: CDSSFRDRVEETQYF
D gene: TRBD1; J gene: TRBJ2-5; clone size: .; V gene: TRBV7-2; CDR3 DNA: TGTGCCAGCAGCTTAGCCGGGACAGGGGTTGGGGAGACCCAGTACTTC; CDR3 protein: CASSLAGTGVGETQYF
D gene: .; J gene: TRBJ2-1; clone size: few; V gene: TRBV19; CDR3 DNA: TGTGCCAGTAGTATAGTTTACGGCAGCCTTTACAATGAGCAGTTCTTC; CDR3 protein: CASSIVYGSLYNEQFF
D gene: TRBD1; J gene: TRBJ2-2; clone size: .; V gene: TRBV7-2; CDR3 DNA: TGTGCCAGCAGCAATACAGGGGGCACCGGGGAGCTGTTTTTT; CDR3 protein: CASSNTGGTGELFF
D gene: .; J gene: TRBJ2-3; clone size: few; V gene: TRBV5-5; CDR3 DNA: TGTGCCAGCAGCAAGGGGAACACAGATACGCAGTATTTT; CDR3 protein: CASSKGNTDTQYF
D gene: .; J gene: TRBJ1-2; clone size: few; V gene: TRBV7-2; CDR3 DNA: TGTGCCAGCAGTACGAGGAACGGTGATGGCTACACCTTC; CDR3 protein: CASSTRNGDGYTF